The rows below give T cell receptor beta chains drawn from one sample of a study of blood T cell repertoires in COVID-19. Sequencing used immunoSEQ multiplex PCR; TCRdb keeps in-frame clones, though not all of them. The table shows around 180,000 clones, with around 82% occurring only once. Sequenced: peripheral blood. These receptors all come from a woman older than 75 with active or convalescent COVID-19. The CDR3 runs from the conserved cysteine through the conserved F or W. Fields, in order: D gene, J gene, V gene, clone size, CDR3 protein, CDR3 DNA. D genes are given only for firm matches. Not all rows give a size; the values are once, few, many and, for expanded clones, a class.

TRBD1 TRBJ1-4 TRBV28 NA CASTRDRGVFEKLFF TGTGCCAGCACCCGGGACAGGGGCGTATTTGAAAAACTGTTTTTT
NA TRBJ1-2 TRBV10-3 NA CAIEQGGGYGYTF TGTGCCATAGAACAGGGAGGGGGATATGGCTACACCTTC
TRBD2 TRBJ2-7 TRBV7-6 NA CASSLKAGGDEQYF TGTGCCAGCAGCTTGAAAGCGGGAGGGGACGAGCAGTACTTC
TRBD1 TRBJ1-2 TRBV28 NA CASRDRASYGYTF TGTGCCAGCAGAGACAGGGCCTCCTATGGCTACACCTTC
NA TRBJ1-1 TRBV12-3/TRBV12-4 NA CASSLVRQAEAFF TGTGCCAGCAGTTTAGTACGACAGGCCGAAGCTTTCTTT
NA TRBJ2-7 TRBV11-2 NA CASSFNSEWYEQYF TGTGCCAGCAGCTTTAATAGCGAGTGGTACGAGCAGTACTTC
NA TRBJ2-1 TRBV25-1 NA CASSERVGVGDNEQFF TGTGCCAGCAGTGAAAGGGTGGGAGTAGGCGACAATGAGCAGTTCTTC
TRBD1 TRBJ2-3 TRBV5-1 NA CASSWEGQGQFTDTQYF TGCGCCAGCAGCTGGGAGGGACAGGGCCAGTTCACAGATACGCAGTATTTT
NA TRBJ2-2 TRBV3-1/TRBV3-2 few CASSQAGQLAIGRELFF TGTGCCAGCAGCCAGGCGGGACAGCTTGCCATCGGCCGGGAGCTGTTTTTT
TRBD1 TRBJ2-1 TRBV2 few CASSETGQGLDEQFF TGTGCCAGCAGTGAAACCGGACAGGGTTTAGATGAGCAGTTCTTC
NA TRBJ1-4 TRBV19 NA CARHGAGQFKEKLFF TGTGCCCGGCACGGGGCTGGACAGTTCAAGGAAAAACTGTTTTTT
NA TRBJ1-5 TRBV27 NA CASSYRTPRDNQPQHF TGTGCCAGCAGTTATCGGACGCCGAGGGACAATCAGCCCCAGCATTTT
TRBD2 TRBJ2-7 TRBV7-6 few CASSLETSGRYEQYF TGTGCCAGCAGCTTAGAGACTAGCGGGAGGTACGAGCAGTACTTC
TRBD2 TRBJ2-3 TRBV28 NA CASSSTSGWADTQYF TGTGCCAGCAGTTCGACTAGCGGGTGGGCAGATACGCAGTATTTT
NA TRBJ1-5 TRBV7-3 NA CASSWERGKPQHF TGTGCCAGCAGCTGGGAGCGGGGGAAGCCCCAGCATTTT
TRBD2 TRBJ2-1 TRBV4-1 NA CASSPLRYGLAGEGNEQFF TGCGCCAGCAGCCCCCTAAGGTACGGCCTAGCGGGAGAGGGGAATGAGCAGTTCTTC
NA TRBJ2-1 TRBV11-2 once CASSLDIGRAFDEQFF TGTGCCAGCAGCTTAGATATTGGCAGGGCCTTCGATGAGCAGTTCTTC
NA TRBJ2-5 TRBV6-5 NA CASSYSPTGAQETQYF TGTGCCAGCAGTTACTCGCCCACAGGCGCTCAAGAGACCCAGTACTTC
NA TRBJ2-7 TRBV27 NA CASSKSLPDRAYEQYF TGTGCCAGCAGTAAATCACTTCCCGACAGAGCCTACGAGCAGTACTTC
TRBD2 TRBJ2-1 TRBV7-3 NA CASSFSTSGAENEQFF TGTGCCAGCAGCTTCTCAACTAGCGGAGCTGAGAATGAGCAGTTCTTC
NA TRBJ2-2 TRBV5-4 once CASSLGAPDRGELFF TGTGCCAGCAGCTTGGGAGCGCCCGACCGCGGGGAGCTGTTTTTT
TRBD1 TRBJ2-7 TRBV30 NA CAWSWGQGESYEQYF TGTGCCTGGAGCTGGGGACAGGGGGAATCCTACGAGCAGTACTTC
TRBD2 TRBJ2-2 TRBV20-1 NA CSASLAGPRGELFF TGCAGTGCTAGTTTAGCGGGGCCCCGCGGGGAGCTGTTTTTT
TRBD2 TRBJ2-1 TRBV5-4 few CASSLRLAVYNEQFF TGTGCCAGCAGCTTGAGGCTAGCGGTCTACAATGAGCAGTTCTTC
NA TRBJ2-3 TRBV19 NA CASSSLAGNTDTQYF TGTGCCAGTAGTAGCCTCGCGGGGAACACAGATACGCAGTATTTT
NA TRBJ1-2 TRBV11-1 NA CASSPRTLSGYTF TGTGCCAGCAGCCCTCGCACTCTCTCCGGCTACACCTTC
NA TRBJ1-4 TRBV6-6 NA CASRTGSPNEKLFF TGTGCCAGCAGAACAGGGTCGCCTAATGAAAAACTGTTTTTT